The 17 T cell receptor beta chains reported below all come from one sample, sequenced in a study of T cells in Graves' hyperthyroidism and ophthalmopathy. Template material for amplifying TCR beta CDR3 regions consisted of RNA transcripts. The HTBI primer set drove a first-round RT-PCR of the TCR CDR3. From the multiplex PCR reads, TCRdb called clonotypes with MiXCR, one entry per CDR3 protein. The sample holds about 570,000 distinct CDR3 sequences; under 60% are singletons and the top ten take 15% to 20%. The specimen was peripheral blood or thyroid tissue (not recorded which). The receptor set was obtained from an adult woman with Graves' disease, either hyperthyroidism or ophthalmopathy (not recorded which).

This sequence joins TRBV2 and TRBJ2-3; D is possibly TRBD2 (6 bases). Germline V gene lookup returns CDR1 SNHLY and CDR2 FYNNEI. The CDR3 is made up of 14 amino acids. The V gene lost 3 bases and the J gene lost 5 bases, with 12 bases spanning the gap. The CDR3 DNA is TGTGCCAGCAGTGATGGGGGGTTTGAAGATACGCAGTATTTT. It codes for CASSDGGFEDTQYF.

The CDR3 coding sequence is TGTGCCTGGAGTGTAGGGAGGAGTAACACCGGGGAGCTGTTTTTT. This codes for CAWSVGRSNTGELFF. The chain couples TRBV30 to TRBJ2-2, with D possibly matching TRBD2 (6 bases). CDR1 and CDR2 from the germline V gene are GTSNPN and SVGIG (reference sequence). This CDR3 contains 15 residues. The V end lost 0 bases, the J end lost 2 bases, and 10 bases lay between the germline ends.

The chain employs TRBV10-3 and TRBJ2-5; 13 nucleotides agree with TRBD2. Trimming at V came to 2 bases and at J to 5 bases, leaving 2 bases not matched to a gene. The CDR3 totals 15 residues. The germline CDR1 and CDR2 sequences are ENHRY and SYGVKD. The chain's CDR3 is CAISEGTSGIETQYF. The CDR3, as DNA: TGTGCCATCAGTGAGGGGACTAGCGGGATTGAGACCCAGTACTTC.

The table lists this clonotype with many counts. The chain carries TRBV19 and TRBJ2-2, with a weak D call TRBD2 (5 bases). V lost 3 bases and J lost 6, with 14 bases in between. The CDR3 runs 15 residues. CDR1 and CDR2 from the germline V gene are LNHDA and SQIVND (reference sequence). The CDR3 sequence is CASSMVDFSPGELFF. The CDR3 coding sequence is TGTGCCAGTAGTATGGTGGACTTTAGTCCCGGGGAGCTGTTTTTT.

This clonotype was recorded at least ten times. V gene TRBV3-1 combines with J gene TRBJ1-1, with 8 bases aligning to TRBD1. Germline V gene sequence: CDR1 LGHDT, CDR2 YNNKEL (reference sequence). The CDR3 extends over 13 amino acids. J was trimmed by 7 bases and V by 4 bases; bases with no gene match: 5. The CDR3 nucleotides read TGTGCCAGCAGCCCAGGACAGGGATTTGAAGCTTTCTTT. Translated: CASSPGQGFEAFF. The whole variable domain, remainder taken from reference TRBV3-1 and TRBJ1-1, is DTAVSQTPKYLVTQMGNDKSIKCEQNLGHDTMYWYKQDSKKFLKIMFSYNNKELIINETVPNRFSPKSPDKAHLNLHINSLELGDSAVYFCASSPGQGFEAFFGQGTRLTVV.

The chain joins TRBV25-1 to TRBJ2-7; D is unclear. CDR3 length equals 12 residues. Between the trimmed V and J ends, which lost 8 bases and 2 bases, there was a span of 10 bases. Germline CDR1 and CDR2: MGHDK and SYGVNS. For the CDR3, the DNA is TGTGCCAGCTTACAAGCTACCTACGAGCAGTACTTC. Its translation is CASLQATYEQYF.

This sequence joins TRBV2 and TRBJ1-2, with TRBD1 matching 9 bases. Germline-derived CDR1 and CDR2 are SNHLY and FYNNEI. V was pared by 5 bases and J by 5 bases, with 18 bases of the junction left unmatched. The CDR3 loop spans 18 amino acids. CDR3 coding DNA: TGTGCCAGCAGTTGGCCGGGACAGGGTTACGGTTGGGGATATGGCTACACCTTC. It codes for CASSWPGQGYGWGYGYTF.

This clonotype came up once. The CDR3: CASSPPRTAQETQYF. The CDR3 bases are TGTGCCAGTAGTCCCCCCCGGACAGCTCAAGAGACCCAGTACTTC. The chain recombines TRBV19 with TRBJ2-5; tentatively, D is TRBD1 (6 bases). Germline loops: CDR1 LNHDA, CDR2 SQIVND (reference sequence). CDR3 length equals 15 residues. Between the trimmed V and J ends, which lost 5 bases and 2 bases, there was a span of 15 bases.

Note on this clonotype: One end of the junction varies from germline; a read error may be responsible. This sequence joins TRBV7-3 and TRBJ1-1; the D gene is possibly TRBD1 (5 bases). Germline V gene sequence: CDR1 SGHTA, CDR2 FQGTGA. The CDR3 is made up of 14 amino acids. CDR3 in amino acids: CANSPLFPQAEAFF. In DNA form, the CDR3 reads TGTGCCAACAGCCCTCTATTTCCACAGGCCGAAGCTTTCTTT. Filled out from reference TRBV7-3 and TRBJ1-1, the complete variable domain reads GAGVSQTPSNKVTEKGKYVELRCDPISGHTALYWYRQSLGQGPEFLIYFQGTGAADDSGLPNDRFFAVRPEGSVSTLKIQRTERGDSAVYLCANSPLFPQAEAFFGQGTRLTVV.

This clonotype was picked up many times. The chain couples TRBV10-2 to TRBJ2-7; tentative D call: TRBD2 (5 bases). Per the germline V gene, CDR1 is WSHSY and CDR2 is SAAADI. This CDR3 is built from 13 residues. Trimming stripped 7 bases from V and 3 bases from J, with 13 bases between. The CDR3 DNA is TGCGCCAGCAAGGCTGGCGGGTACTACGAGCAGTACTTC. Protein sequence: CASKAGGYYEQYF.

The chain joins TRBV10-3 to TRBJ2-5, with TRBD1 identical over 7 bases. V was clipped by 9 bases and J by 5 bases; unmatched bases: 9. The CDR3 covers 13 residues. CDR1 is ENHRY, CDR2 SYGVKD, per germline. CDR3 amino acids: CAMGEGTVETQYF. The CDR3 DNA sequence: TGTGCCATGGGGGAAGGGACAGTGGAGACCCAGTACTTC.

This rearrangement joins TRBV7-8 to TRBJ2-7; D possibly corresponds to TRBD1 (6 bases). Germline lookup yields CDR1 SGHVS and CDR2 FQNEAQ. This CDR3 is built from 13 residues. Trimming left V 5 bases short and J 6 bases short, with 14 bases between. DNA for the CDR3: TGTGCCAGCAGCCTAACCTCAGGGGCCGAGCAGTACTTC. Translation: CASSLTSGAEQYF. The whole variable domain, remainder taken from reference TRBV7-8 and TRBJ2-7, is GAGVSQSPRYKVAKRGQDVALRCDPISGHVSLFWYQQALGQGPEFLTYFQNEAQLDKSGLPSDRFFAERPEGSVSTLKIQRTQQEDSAVYLCASSLTSGAEQYFGPGTRLTVT.

The table lists this clonotype with many counts. CDR3 nucleotide sequence: TGTGCCAGCAGTGAAGCGCATTTAAGGGCGGGCTACGAGCAGTACTTC. It encodes CASSEAHLRAGYEQYF. This sequence joins TRBV6-1 and TRBJ2-7; perhaps TRBD2 as D (5 bases). Germline V gives CDR1 MNHNS, CDR2 SASEGT. Trimming took 0 bases from V and 3 from J, leaving 15 bases between them. This CDR3 contains 16 residues.

This clonotype was observed many times. The CDR3 DNA reads TGTGCCACCAGTGATCATCAGGGATGGGGGACTAGCCCCGAGACCCAGTACTTC. Its protein product is CATSDHQGWGTSPETQYF. The chain couples TRBV24-1 to TRBJ2-5; the match to TRBD2 covers 9 bases. CDR1 is KGHDR, CDR2 SFDVKD, per germline. The length of the CDR3 is 18 residues. Germline trimming cut 3 bases from V and 5 bases from J; bases unmatched to any gene: 15.

Many counts were recorded for this clonotype. V and J are TRBV7-2 and TRBJ1-5; perhaps TRBD1 as D (5 bases). V lost 2 bases, J lost 1 base, and 21 bases lay in between. This CDR3 contains 19 residues. CDR1 and CDR2 from the germline V gene are SGHTA and FQGNSA. The CDR3 loop is CASSLRFGHPIRSNQPQHF. The CDR3 DNA reads TGTGCCAGCAGCTTAAGATTCGGACACCCGATAAGGAGCAATCAGCCCCAGCATTTT.

The CDR3 sequence: CASSEFRGSIDEQYF. In DNA, the CDR3 is TGTGCCAGCAGTGAATTTCGGGGAAGTATCGACGAGCAGTACTTC. The V call is TRBV6-1, the J call TRBJ2-7; weak D call: TRBD2 (5 bases). This CDR3 has 15 residues. V gave up 2 bases and J gave up 5 bases, with 16 bases separating them. Germline-derived CDR1 and CDR2 are MNHNS and SASEGT.

The chain links TRBV3-1 to TRBJ2-7, with 7 bases identical to TRBD2. This CDR3 has 13 residues. The germline gives CDR1 LGHDT, CDR2 YNNKEL (reference sequence). V trimming: 3 bases; J trimming: 2 bases; junction bases outside the gene matches: 1. The CDR3 DNA is TGTGCCAGCAGCCAGCTAGCGGCCTACGAGCAGTACTTC. This encodes CASSQLAAYEQYF.